This is a list of T cell receptor beta chains from one sample in a study of T cell repertoires in cytomegalovirus infection. TCRdb itself ran the reads through MiXCR, one entry per CDR3 protein. This table holds roughly 720,000 distinct CDR3 sequences, 35% found once. The source material was PBMCs. The receptor source for this set is a human donor in good health (CMV status not recorded). Some clones in this sample may be carry-over from other donors' samples. Each CDR3 is given with its conserved first and last residue. The D gene is left open where the match is weak. Size tells how often a clone was seen (once, few, many) or the class of an expanded clone, and some rows leave it out.

v_gene	d_gene	j_gene	abundance	CDR3aa	CDR3nt
TRBV7-2	-	TRBJ2-1	few	CASSLVSGPLVEQFF	TGTGCCAGCAGCTTAGTCTCGGGGCCCCTGGTAGAGCAGTTCTTC
TRBV7-2	-	TRBJ2-5	-	CASSAGLRETQYF	TGTGCCAGCAGCGCAGGGTTGAGGGAGACCCAGTACTTC
TRBV14	TRBD1	TRBJ2-1	few	CASSFRQGKYNEQFF	TGTGCCAGCAGCTTCCGACAGGGCAAATACAATGAGCAGTTCTTC
TRBV6-1	-	TRBJ1-5	-	CASSLTGYNQPQHF	TGTGCCAGCAGTTTGACAGGCTACAATCAGCCCCAGCATTTT
TRBV7-2	TRBD2	TRBJ2-2	many	CASSPGGNTGELFF	TGTGCCAGCAGCCCGGGAGGGAACACCGGGGAGCTGTTTTTT
TRBV28	TRBD1	TRBJ1-2	few	CATGTAYGYTF	TGTGCTACCGGGACAGCCTATGGCTACACCTTC
TRBV7-3	-	TRBJ1-6	-	CASSSRGWKDSPLHF	TGTGCCAGCAGCTCCCGAGGGTGGAAGGATTCACCCCTCCACTTT
TRBV5-1	-	TRBJ1-1	few	CASTGGQANTEAFF	TGCGCCAGCACAGGAGGTCAAGCTAACACTGAAGCTTTCTTT
TRBV7-3	-	TRBJ1-2	-	CASSLVDGYTF	TGTGCCAGCAGCTTAGTGGATGGCTACACCTTC
TRBV29-1	-	TRBJ2-7	-	CSVEAGIDEQYF	TGCAGCGTTGAGGCAGGGATCGACGAGCAGTACTTC
TRBV2	-	TRBJ1-2	few	CASSDPREGEGYGYTF	TGTGCCAGCAGTGACCCAAGGGAGGGAGAAGGCTATGGCTACACCTTC
TRBV6-2/TRBV6-3	-	TRBJ2-5	few	CASSSGTTYQETQYF	TGTGCCAGCAGTTCGGGGACCACCTACCAAGAGACCCAGTACTTC
TRBV5-8	-	TRBJ2-5	few	CASSPHIRAQYF	TGTGCCAGCAGCCCTCACATAAGAGCCCAGTACTTC
TRBV28	TRBD1	TRBJ2-4	few	CASSSPGQGSKNIQYF	TGTGCCAGCAGTTCTCCGGGACAGGGGTCCAAAAACATTCAGTACTTC
TRBV19	-	TRBJ2-1	-	CASSISASGGPEQFF	TGTGCCAGTAGTATAAGTGCCTCCGGGGGGCCTGAGCAGTTCTTC
TRBV9	-	TRBJ1-2	-	CASSGHRDGYTF	TGTGCCAGCAGCGGACACAGGGACGGCTACACCTTC
TRBV20-1	-	TRBJ2-5	many	CSARSGGGWDFTLQETQYF	TGCAGTGCTAGATCGGGCGGGGGCTGGGACTTTACGCTGCAAGAGACCCAGTACTTC
TRBV19	-	TRBJ2-6	few	CASSIAGSGANVLTF	TGTGCCAGTAGTATAGCCGGCTCTGGGGCCAACGTCCTGACTTTC
TRBV27	-	TRBJ2-7	-	CASSSGWQGGDYEQYF	TGTGCCAGCAGTTCAGGTTGGCAGGGGGGAGACTACGAGCAGTACTTC
TRBV6-5	TRBD2	TRBJ2-2	-	CASRSGGPNTGELFF	TGTGCCAGCAGGTCGGGGGGGCCGAACACCGGGGAGCTGTTTTTT